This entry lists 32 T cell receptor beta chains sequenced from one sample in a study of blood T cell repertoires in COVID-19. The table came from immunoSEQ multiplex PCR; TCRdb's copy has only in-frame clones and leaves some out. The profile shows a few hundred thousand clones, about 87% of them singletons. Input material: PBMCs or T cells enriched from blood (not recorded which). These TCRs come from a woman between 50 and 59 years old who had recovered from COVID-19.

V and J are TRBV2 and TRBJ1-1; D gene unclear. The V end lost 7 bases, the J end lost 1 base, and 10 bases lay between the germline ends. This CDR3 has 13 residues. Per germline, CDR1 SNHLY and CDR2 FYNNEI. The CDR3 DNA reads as TGTGCCAGCAAAAGCGATTCGAACACTGAAGCTTTCTTT. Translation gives CASKSDSNTEAFF.

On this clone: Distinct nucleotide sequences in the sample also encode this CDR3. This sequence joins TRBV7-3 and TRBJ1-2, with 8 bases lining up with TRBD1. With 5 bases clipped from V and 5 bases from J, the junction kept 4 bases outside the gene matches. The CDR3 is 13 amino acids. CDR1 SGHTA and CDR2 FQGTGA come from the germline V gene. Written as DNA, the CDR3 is TGTGCCAGCAGCCCCGGGACAGGTTATGGCTACACCTTC. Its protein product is CASSPGTGYGYTF.

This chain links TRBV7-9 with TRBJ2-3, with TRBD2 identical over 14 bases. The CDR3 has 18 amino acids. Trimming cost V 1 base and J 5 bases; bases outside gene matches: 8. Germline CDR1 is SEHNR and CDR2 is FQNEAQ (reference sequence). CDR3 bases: TGTGCCAGCAGCTTAGGGCTCTCCGGGACTAGCGGGAGAGATACGCAGTATTTT. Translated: CASSLGLSGTSGRDTQYF.

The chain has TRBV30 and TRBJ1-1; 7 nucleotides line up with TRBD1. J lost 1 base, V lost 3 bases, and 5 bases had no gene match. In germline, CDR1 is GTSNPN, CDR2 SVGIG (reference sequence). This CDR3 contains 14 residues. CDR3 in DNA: TGTGCCTGGAGGGCCCGGGACAGGAACACTGAAGCTTTCTTT. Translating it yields CAWRARDRNTEAFF.

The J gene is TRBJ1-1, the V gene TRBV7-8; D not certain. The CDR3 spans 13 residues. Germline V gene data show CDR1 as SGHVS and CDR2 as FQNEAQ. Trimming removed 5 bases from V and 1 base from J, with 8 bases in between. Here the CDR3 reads CASSPSPNTEAFF. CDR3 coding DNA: TGTGCCAGCAGCCCCTCTCCGAACACTGAAGCTTTCTTT.

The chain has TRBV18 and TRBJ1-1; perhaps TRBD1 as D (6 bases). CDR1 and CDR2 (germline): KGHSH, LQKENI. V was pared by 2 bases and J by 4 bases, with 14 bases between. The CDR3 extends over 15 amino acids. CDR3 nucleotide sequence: TGTGCCAGCTCACCAGCCGCCAGGGGTTTCACTGAAGCTTTCTTT. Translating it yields CASSPAARGFTEAFF.

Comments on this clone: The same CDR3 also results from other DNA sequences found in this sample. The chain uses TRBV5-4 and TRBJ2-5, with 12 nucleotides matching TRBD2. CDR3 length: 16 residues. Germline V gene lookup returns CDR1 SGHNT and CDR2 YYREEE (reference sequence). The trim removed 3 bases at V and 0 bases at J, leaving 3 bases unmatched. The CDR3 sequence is CASSSLAGGYQETQYF. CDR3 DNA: TGTGCCAGCAGCTCCCTAGCGGGGGGGTACCAAGAGACCCAGTACTTC.

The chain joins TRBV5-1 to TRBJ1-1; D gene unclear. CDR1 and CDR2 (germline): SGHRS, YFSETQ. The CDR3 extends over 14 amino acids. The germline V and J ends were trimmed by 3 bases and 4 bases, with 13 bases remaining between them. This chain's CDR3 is CASSSGLVGTEAFF. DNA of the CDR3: TGCGCCAGCAGCTCAGGACTAGTTGGCACTGAAGCTTTCTTT.

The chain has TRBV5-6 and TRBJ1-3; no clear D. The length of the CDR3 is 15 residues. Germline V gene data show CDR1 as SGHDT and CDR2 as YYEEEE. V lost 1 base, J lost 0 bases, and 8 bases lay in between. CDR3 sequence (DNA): TGTGCCAGCAGCTTGCTACGGGACTCTGGAAACACCATATATTTT. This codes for CASSLLRDSGNTIYF.

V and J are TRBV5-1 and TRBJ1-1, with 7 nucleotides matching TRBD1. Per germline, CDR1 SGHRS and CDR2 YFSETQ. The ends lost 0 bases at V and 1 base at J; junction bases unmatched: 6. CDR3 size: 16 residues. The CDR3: CASSLVPGQTNTEAFF. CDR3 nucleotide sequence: TGCGCCAGCAGCTTGGTTCCGGGACAGACGAACACTGAAGCTTTCTTT.

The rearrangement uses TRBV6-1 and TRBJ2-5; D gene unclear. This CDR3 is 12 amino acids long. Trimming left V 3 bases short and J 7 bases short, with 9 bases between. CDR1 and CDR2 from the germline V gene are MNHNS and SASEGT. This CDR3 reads CASSEFSPTQYF. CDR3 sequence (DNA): TGTGCCAGCAGTGAGTTTAGTCCGACCCAGTACTTC.

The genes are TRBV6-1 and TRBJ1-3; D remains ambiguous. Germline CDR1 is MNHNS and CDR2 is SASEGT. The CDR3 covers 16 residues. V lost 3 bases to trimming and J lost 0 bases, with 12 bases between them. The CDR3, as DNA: TGTGCCAGCAGTGATCCTAAGGGAGTCTCTGGAAACACCATATATTTT. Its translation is CASSDPKGVSGNTIYF.

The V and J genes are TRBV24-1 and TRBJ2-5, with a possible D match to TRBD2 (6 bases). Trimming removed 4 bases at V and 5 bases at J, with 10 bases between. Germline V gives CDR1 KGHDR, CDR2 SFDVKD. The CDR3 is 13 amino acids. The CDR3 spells CATSEGREETQYF. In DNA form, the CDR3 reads TGTGCCACCAGTGAGGGTCGGGAGGAGACCCAGTACTTC.

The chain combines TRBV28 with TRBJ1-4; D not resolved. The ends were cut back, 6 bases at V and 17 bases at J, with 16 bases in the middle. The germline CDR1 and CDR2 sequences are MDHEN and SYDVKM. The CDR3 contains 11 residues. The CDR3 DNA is TGTGCCAGCAGCCCCGGACTGAGGCTTTTTTTT. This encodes CASSPGLRLFF.

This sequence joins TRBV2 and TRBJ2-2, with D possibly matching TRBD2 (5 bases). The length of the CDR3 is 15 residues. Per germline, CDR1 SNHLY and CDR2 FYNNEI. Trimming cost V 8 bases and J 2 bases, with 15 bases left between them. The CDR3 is CASVRRMENTGELFF. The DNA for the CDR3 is TGTGCCAGCGTAAGGAGGATGGAAAACACCGGGGAGCTGTTTTTT. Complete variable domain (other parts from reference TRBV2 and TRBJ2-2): EPEVTQTPSHQVTQMGQEVILRCVPISNHLYFYWYRQILGQKVEFLVSFYNNEISEKSEIFDDQFSVERPDGSNFTLKIRSTKLEDSAMYFCASVRRMENTGELFFGEGSRLTVL.

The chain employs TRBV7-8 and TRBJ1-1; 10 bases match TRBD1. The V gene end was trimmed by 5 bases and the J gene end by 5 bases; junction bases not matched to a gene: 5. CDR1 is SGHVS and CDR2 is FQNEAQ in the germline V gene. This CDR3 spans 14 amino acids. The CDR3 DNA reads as TGTGCCAGCAGCCTACGGACAGGGGGTACTGAAGCTTTCTTT. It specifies CASSLRTGGTEAFF.

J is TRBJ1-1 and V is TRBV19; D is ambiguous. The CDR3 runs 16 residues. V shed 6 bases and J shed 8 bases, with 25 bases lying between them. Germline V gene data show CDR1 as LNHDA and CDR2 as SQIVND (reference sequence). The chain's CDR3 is CASSPPPFRVAEEAFF. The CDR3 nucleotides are TGTGCCAGTAGCCCTCCACCTTTCCGGGTCGCGGAGGAAGCTTTCTTT. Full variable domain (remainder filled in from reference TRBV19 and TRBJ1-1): DGGITQSPKYLFRKEGQNVTLSCEQNLNHDAMYWYRQDPGQGLRLIYYSQIVNDFQKGDIAEGYSVSREKKESFPLTVTSAQKNPTAFYLCASSPPPFRVAEEAFFGQGTRLTVV.

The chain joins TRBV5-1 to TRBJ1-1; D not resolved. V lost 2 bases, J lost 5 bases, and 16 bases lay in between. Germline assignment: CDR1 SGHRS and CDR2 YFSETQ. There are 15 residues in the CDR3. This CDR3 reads CASSFERVWGTEAFF. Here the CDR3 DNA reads TGCGCCAGCAGCTTCGAGAGGGTTTGGGGTACTGAAGCTTTCTTT.

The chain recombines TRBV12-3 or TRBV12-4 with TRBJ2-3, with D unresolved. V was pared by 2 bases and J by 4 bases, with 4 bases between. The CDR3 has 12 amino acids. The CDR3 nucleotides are TGTGCCAGCAGTTTATATTCAGATACGCAGTATTTT. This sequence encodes CASSLYSDTQYF.

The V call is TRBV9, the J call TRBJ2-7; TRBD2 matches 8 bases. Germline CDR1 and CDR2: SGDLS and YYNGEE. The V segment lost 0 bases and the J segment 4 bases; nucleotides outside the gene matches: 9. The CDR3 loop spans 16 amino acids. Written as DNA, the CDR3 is TGTGCCAGCAGCGTAGCACCTAGCGGGTCCGGATACGAGCAGTACTTC. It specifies CASSVAPSGSGYEQYF.

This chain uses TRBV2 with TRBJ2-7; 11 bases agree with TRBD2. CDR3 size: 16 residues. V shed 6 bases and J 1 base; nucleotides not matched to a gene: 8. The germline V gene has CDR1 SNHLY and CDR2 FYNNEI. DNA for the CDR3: TGTGCCAGCAGGGGACTCCTAGCGGGGGGTTCCTACGAGCAGTACTTC. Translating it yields CASRGLLAGGSYEQYF.

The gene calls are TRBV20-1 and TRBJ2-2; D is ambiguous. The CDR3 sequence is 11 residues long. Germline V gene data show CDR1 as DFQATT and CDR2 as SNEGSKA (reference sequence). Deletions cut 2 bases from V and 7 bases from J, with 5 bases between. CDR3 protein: CSARRVGELFF. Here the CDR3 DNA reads TGCAGTGCTAGACGGGTCGGGGAGCTGTTTTTT.

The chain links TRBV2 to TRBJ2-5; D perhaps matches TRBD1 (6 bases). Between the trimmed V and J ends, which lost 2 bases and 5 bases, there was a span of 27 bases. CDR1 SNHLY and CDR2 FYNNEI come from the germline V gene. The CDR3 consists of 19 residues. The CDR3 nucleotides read TGTGCCAGCAGTGAATTTCGAGTTCGGGCGCAGGGGCGTGGGGAGACCCAGTACTTC. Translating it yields CASSEFRVRAQGRGETQYF.

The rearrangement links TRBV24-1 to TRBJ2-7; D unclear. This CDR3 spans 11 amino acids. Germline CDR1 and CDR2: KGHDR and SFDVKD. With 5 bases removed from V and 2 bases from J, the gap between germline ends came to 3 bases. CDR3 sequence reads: CATSVAYEQYF. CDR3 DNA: TGTGCCACCAGTGTCGCCTACGAGCAGTACTTC.

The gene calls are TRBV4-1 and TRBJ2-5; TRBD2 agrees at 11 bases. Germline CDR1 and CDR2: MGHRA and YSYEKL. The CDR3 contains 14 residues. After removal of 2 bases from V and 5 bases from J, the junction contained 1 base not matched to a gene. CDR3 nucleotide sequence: TGCGCCAGCAGCCAATCTAGCGGGGGGGAGACCCAGTACTTC. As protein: CASSQSSGGETQYF.

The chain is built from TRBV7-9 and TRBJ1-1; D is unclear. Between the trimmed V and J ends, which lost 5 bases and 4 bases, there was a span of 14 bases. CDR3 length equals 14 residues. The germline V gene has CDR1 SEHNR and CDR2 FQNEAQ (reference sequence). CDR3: CASSRNYEGTEAFF. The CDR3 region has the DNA TGTGCCAGCAGCCGGAACTACGAGGGCACTGAAGCTTTCTTT.

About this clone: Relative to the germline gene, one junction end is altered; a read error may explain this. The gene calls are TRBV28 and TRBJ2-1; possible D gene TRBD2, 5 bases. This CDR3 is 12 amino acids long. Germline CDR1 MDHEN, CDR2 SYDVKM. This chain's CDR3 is CASRLSRGKQFF. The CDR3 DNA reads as TGTGCCAGCAGGTTATCCCGGGGTAAGCAGTTCTTC.

For the CDR3, the DNA is TGTGCCAGCAGCTTAGAGCCAGGGGGGAAAAACATTCAGTACTTC. Protein: CASSLEPGGKNIQYF. The chain carries TRBV7-2 and TRBJ2-4, with a possible D match to TRBD1 (7 bases). CDR1 and CDR2 (germline): SGHTA, FQGNSA. The V gene lost 1 base and the J gene lost 4 bases, with 11 bases spanning the gap. The CDR3 is 15 amino acids.

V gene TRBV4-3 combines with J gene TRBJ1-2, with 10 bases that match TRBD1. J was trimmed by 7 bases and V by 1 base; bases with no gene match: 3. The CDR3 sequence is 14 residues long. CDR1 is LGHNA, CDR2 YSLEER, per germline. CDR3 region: CASSQGQGAGGYTF. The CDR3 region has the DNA TGCGCCAGCAGCCAAGGACAGGGGGCCGGTGGCTACACCTTC.

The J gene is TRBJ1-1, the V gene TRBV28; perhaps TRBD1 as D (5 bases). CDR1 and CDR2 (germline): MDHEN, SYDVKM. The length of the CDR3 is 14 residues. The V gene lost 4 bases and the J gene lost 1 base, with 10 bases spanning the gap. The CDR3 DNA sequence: TGTGCCAGCAGTTACGACAGAGCGAACACTGAAGCTTTCTTT. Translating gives CASSYDRANTEAFF. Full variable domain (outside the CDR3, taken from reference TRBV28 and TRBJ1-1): DVKVTQSSRYLVKRTGEKVFLECVQDMDHENMFWYRQDPGLGLRLIYFSYDVKMKEKGDIPEGYSVSREKKERFSLILESASTNQTSMYLCASSYDRANTEAFFGQGTRLTVV.

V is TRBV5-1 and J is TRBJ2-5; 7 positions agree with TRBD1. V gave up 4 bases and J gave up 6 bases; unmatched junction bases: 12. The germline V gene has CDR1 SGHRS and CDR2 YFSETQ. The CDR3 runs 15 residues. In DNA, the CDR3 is TGCGCCAGCAGCCGACCCGACAGGGAACTAAAGACCCAGTACTTC. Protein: CASSRPDRELKTQYF.

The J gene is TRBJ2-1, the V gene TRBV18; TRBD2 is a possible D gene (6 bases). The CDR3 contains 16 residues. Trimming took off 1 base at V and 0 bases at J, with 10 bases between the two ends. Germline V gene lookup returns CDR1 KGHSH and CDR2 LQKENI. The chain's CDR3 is CASSPLAASSYNEQFF. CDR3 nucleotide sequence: TGTGCCAGCTCACCACTAGCGGCCAGCTCCTACAATGAGCAGTTCTTC.